This T cell receptor beta chain was captured by sequencing in a study of shared clonotypes between healthy human individuals. The table came from immunoSEQ multiplex PCR; TCRdb's copy has only in-frame clones and leaves some out. The top ten hold 0.89% of the sample, which has about 1.1 million clones, approximately 80% seen once. The germline CDR1 and CDR2 sequences are SGHDT and YYEEEE. The CDR3 contains 19 residues. With 1 base clipped from V and 0 bases from J, the junction kept 14 bases outside the gene matches. Sequenced: memory CD4+ T cells from PBMCs. Subset: CD45RA-negative fraction. The J gene is TRBJ1-2, the V gene TRBV5-6, with 8 bases identical to TRBD1. This TCR was recovered from a man aged 18 to 30 in good health. Some clones in this sample may be carry-over from other donors' samples. CDR3 nucleotide sequence: TGTGCCAGCAGCTTGACGGAGACAGGGGCCCTCTCATCTAACTATGGCTACACCTTC. Translated: CASSLTETGALSSNYGYTF. Together with reference TRBV5-6 and TRBJ1-2, the CDR3 gives the full variable domain: DAGVTQSPTHLIKTRGQQVTLRCSPKSGHDTVSWYQQALGQGPQFIFQYYEEEERQRGNFPDRFSGHQFPNYSSELNVNALLLGDSALYLCASSLTETGALSSNYGYTFGSGTRLTVV.